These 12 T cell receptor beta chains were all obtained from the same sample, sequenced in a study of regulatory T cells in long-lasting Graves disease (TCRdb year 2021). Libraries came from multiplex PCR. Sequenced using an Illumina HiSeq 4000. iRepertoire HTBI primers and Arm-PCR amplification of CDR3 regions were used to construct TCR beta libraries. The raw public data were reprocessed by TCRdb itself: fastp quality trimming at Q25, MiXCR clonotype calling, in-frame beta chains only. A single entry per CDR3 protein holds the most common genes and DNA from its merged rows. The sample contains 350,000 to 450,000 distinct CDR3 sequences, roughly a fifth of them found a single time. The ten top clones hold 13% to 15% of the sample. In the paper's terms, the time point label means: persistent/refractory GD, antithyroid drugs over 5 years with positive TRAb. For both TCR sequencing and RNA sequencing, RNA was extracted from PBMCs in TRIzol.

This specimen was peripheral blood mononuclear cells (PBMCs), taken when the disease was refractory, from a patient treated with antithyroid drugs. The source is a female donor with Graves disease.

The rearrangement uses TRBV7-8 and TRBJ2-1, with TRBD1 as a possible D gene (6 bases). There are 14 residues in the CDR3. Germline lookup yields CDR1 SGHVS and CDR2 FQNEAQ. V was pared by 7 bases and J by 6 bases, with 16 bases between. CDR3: CASTLLYRVNEQFF. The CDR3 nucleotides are TGTGCCAGCACGCTCTTGTACAGGGTCAATGAGCAGTTCTTC. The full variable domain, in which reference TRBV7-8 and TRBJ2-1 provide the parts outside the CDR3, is GAGVSQSPRYKVAKRGQDVALRCDPISGHVSLFWYQQALGQGPEFLTYFQNEAQLDKSGLPSDRFFAERPEGSVSTLKIQRTQQEDSAVYLCASTLLYRVNEQFFGPGTRLTVL.

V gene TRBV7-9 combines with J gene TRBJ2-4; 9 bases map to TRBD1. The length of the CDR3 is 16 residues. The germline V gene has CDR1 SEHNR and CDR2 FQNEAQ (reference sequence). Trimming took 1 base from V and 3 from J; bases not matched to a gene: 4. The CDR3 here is CASSLGRQGVKNIQYF. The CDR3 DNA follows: TGTGCCAGCAGCTTAGGAAGACAGGGGGTCAAAAACATTCAGTACTTC.

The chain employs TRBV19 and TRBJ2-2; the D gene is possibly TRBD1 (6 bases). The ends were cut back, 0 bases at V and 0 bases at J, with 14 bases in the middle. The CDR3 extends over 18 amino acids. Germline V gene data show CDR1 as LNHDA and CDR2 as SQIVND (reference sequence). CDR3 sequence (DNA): TGTGCCAGTAGTATAGAAATCTGGGGACACCCGAACACCGGGGAGCTGTTTTTT. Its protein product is CASSIEIWGHPNTGELFF.

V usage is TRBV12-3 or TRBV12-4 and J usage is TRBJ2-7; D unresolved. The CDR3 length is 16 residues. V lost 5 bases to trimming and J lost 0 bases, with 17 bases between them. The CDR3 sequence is CASSALRRGNSYEQYF. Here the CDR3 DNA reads TGTGCCAGCAGTGCCCTCCGGCGCGGAAACTCCTACGAGCAGTACTTC.

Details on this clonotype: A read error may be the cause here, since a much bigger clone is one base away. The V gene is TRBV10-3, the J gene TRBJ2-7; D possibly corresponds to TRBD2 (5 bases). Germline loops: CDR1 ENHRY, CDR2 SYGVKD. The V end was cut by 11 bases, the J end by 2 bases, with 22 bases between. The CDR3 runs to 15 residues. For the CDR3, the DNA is TGTGCCGCCCAGTCGTCGGAGGCGAGCCCCTACGAGCAGTACTTC. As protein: CAAQSSEASPYEQYF.

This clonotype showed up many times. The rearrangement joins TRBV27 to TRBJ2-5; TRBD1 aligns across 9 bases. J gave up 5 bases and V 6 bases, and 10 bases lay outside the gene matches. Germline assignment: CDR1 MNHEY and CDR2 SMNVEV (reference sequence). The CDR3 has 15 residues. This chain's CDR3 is CASRQNRGLVETQYF. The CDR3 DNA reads TGTGCCAGCAGACAGAACAGGGGGCTGGTTGAGACCCAGTACTTC.

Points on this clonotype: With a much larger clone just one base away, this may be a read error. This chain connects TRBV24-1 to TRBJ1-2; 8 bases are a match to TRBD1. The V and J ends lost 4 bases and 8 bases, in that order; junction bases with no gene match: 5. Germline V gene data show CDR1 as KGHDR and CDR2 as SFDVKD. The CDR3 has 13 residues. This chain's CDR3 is CATSEWTGCGYTF. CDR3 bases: TGTGCCACCAGTGAGTGGACAGGGTGCGGCTACACCTTC.

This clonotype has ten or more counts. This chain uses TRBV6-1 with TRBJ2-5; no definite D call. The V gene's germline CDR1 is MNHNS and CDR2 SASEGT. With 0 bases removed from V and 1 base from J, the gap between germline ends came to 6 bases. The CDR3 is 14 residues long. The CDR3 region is CASSEALIQETQYF. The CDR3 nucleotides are TGTGCCAGCAGTGAAGCTCTGATCCAAGAGACCCAGTACTTC.

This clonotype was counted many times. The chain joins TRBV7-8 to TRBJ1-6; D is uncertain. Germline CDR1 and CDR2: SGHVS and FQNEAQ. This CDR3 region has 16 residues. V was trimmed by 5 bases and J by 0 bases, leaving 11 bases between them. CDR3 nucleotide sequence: TGTGCCAGCAGCCCCGAGACAACCTCCTATAATTCACCCCTCCACTTT. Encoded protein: CASSPETTSYNSPLHF.

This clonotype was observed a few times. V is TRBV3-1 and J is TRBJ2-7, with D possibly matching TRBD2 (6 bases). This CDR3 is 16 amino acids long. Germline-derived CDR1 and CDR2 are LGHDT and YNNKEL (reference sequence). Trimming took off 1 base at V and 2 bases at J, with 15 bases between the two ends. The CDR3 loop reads CASSQGGAGLPYEQYF. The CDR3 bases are TGTGCCAGCAGCCAAGGCGGGGCAGGGTTGCCCTACGAGCAGTACTTC.

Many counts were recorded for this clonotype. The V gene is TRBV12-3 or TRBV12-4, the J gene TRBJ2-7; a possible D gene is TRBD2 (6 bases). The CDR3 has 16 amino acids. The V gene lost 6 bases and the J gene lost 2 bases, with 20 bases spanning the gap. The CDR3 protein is CASSPMGGVATYEQYF. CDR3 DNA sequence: TGTGCCAGCAGCCCGATGGGGGGTGTCGCCACCTACGAGCAGTACTTC.

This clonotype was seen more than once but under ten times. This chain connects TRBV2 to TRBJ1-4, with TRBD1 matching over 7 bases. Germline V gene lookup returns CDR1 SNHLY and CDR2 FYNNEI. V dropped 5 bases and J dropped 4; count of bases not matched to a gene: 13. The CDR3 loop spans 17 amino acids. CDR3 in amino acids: CASSTTWDSVDNEKLFF. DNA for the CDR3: TGTGCCAGCAGTACCACCTGGGACAGCGTTGATAATGAAAAACTGTTTTTT.